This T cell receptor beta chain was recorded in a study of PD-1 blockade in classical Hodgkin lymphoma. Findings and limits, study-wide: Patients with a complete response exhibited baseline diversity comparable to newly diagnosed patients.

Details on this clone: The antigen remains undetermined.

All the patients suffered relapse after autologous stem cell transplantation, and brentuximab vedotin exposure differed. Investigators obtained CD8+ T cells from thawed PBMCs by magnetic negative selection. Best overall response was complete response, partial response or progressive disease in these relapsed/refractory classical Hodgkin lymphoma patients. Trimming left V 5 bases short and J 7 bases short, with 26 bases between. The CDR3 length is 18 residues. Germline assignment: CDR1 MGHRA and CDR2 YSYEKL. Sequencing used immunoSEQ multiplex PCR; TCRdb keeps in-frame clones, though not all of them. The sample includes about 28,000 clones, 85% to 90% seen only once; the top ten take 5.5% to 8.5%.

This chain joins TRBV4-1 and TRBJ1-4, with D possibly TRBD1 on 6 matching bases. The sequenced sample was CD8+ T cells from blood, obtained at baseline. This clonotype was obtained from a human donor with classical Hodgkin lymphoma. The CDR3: CASSTQVSRGGRAEKLFF. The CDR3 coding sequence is TGCGCCAGCAGCACACAGGTTTCCCGAGGGGGTAGGGCTGAAAAACTGTTTTTT.